This T cell receptor (beta chain) was recovered during a study of blood T cells in healthy people across ages. The sample holds many counts of this clonotype. Primed by a sample-barcoded 5' primer and a J-beta primer mix, a second PCR proceeded for about 6 to 12 cycles. MiXCR, applied by TCRdb to the 5' RACE reads, yields one record per CDR3 protein. The sample holds some 1.4 million distinct CDR3 sequences, roughly 40% seen once. Total RNA amounts of at least 6 micrograms were extracted per sample. The sequencing sample was made of blood. The sequence came from a woman aged 18-29 years in good health.

For the CDR3, the DNA is TGTGCCAGCAGCTTAGCGCCGGCAGGGGGCCATACTGAAGCTTTCTTT. Encoded protein: CASSLAPAGGHTEAFF. The rearrangement uses TRBV7-2 and TRBJ1-1; TRBD1 matches 8 bases. The CDR3 is 16 amino acids. The germline V gene encodes CDR1 SGHTA and CDR2 FQGNSA. The V and J ends lost 0 bases and 5 bases, in that order; junction bases with no gene match: 8.